These 16 T cell receptor beta chains were all obtained from the same sample, sequenced in a study of blood T cells in healthy people across ages. Alongside a J-beta primer mix, a sample-barcoded 5' primer served in a second PCR lasting about 7 to 11 cycles. TCRdb called the 5' RACE reads again in MiXCR, with one record for every CDR3 protein. The table includes hundreds of thousands of distinct CDR3 sequences, around 50% detected once. Sample: blood. The receptors come from a woman of 80 years or more in good health.

This clonotype has a count of ten or more. The chain combines TRBV10-3 with TRBJ2-3, with D tentatively TRBD1 or TRBD2 (6 bases each). The V gene's germline CDR1 is ENHRY and CDR2 SYGVKD. The CDR3 has 16 amino acids. Trimming cost V 3 bases and J 0 bases, with 13 bases left between them. The CDR3 DNA reads as TGTGCCATCAGTGACTGGGGGGCCACAAGCACAGATACGCAGTATTTT. Protein product: CAISDWGATSTDTQYF.

Concerning this clonotype: This may come from a read error, since a much larger clone is one base off. The chain couples TRBV20-1 to TRBJ1-2; D unresolved. CDR3 length: 13 residues. Germline CDR1 DFQATT, CDR2 SNEGSKA (reference sequence). The V and J ends lost 0 bases and 2 bases respectively, with 7 bases between them. CDR3 DNA: TGCAGTGCTAGAGACGGGCAGAACTATGGCTACACCTTC. Translation gives CSARDGQNYGYTF.

Many counts were recorded for this clonotype. The CDR3 DNA sequence: TGCGCCAGCAGCTCCCTAGCGGGTCAACCTATTAGCACAGATACGCAGTATTTT. Translating gives CASSSLAGQPISTDTQYF. V gene TRBV5-1 combines with J gene TRBJ2-3; 8 bases agree with TRBD2. Germline CDR1 reads SGHRS; CDR2 reads YFSETQ. Germline trimming cut 3 bases from V and 0 bases from J; bases unmatched to any gene: 12. This CDR3 is 18 amino acids long.

Notes on this clonotype: This clone may be a read error of a much larger clone one base away. This chain joins TRBV2 and TRBJ1-5; possible D gene TRBD1, 5 bases. This CDR3 is 14 amino acids long. The germline V and J ends were trimmed by 6 bases and 2 bases, with 11 bases remaining between them. Germline loops: CDR1 SNHLY, CDR2 FYNNEI. The CDR3 DNA follows: TGTGCCAGCAGCAACCAGGGAGGCAATCAGCCCCAGCATTTT. Translating gives CASSNQGGNQPQHF.

V gene TRBV20-1 combines with J gene TRBJ2-5; D is unclear. CDR1 is DFQATT, CDR2 SNEGSKA, per germline (reference sequence). This CDR3 region has 12 residues. V lost 0 bases and J 4 bases, leaving 6 bases between the germline ends. The CDR3 loop is CSARESRETQYF. CDR3 coding DNA: TGCAGTGCTAGAGAAAGTCGAGAGACCCAGTACTTC.

The rearrangement links TRBV5-1 to TRBJ2-1, with D possibly matching TRBD1 (6 bases). CDR3 length: 13 amino acids. The germline CDR1 and CDR2 sequences are SGHRS and YFSETQ. The V end was cut by 4 bases, the J end by 8 bases, with 13 bases between. The CDR3 DNA reads TGCGCCAGCAGCGCCACAGGGTACGATGAGCAGTTCTTC. Its translation: CASSATGYDEQFF.

In its sample, this clonotype was seen a few times. The chain combines TRBV12-3 or TRBV12-4 with TRBJ2-2; tentatively, D is TRBD1 (6 bases). V was clipped by 3 bases and J by 5 bases, with 7 bases between them. The CDR3 has 13 residues. Here the CDR3 DNA reads TGTGCCAGCAGTTTCACAGGGACCGGGGAGCTGTTTTTT. It codes for CASSFTGTGELFF.

In DNA, the CDR3 is TGCGCCAGCAGCCAAGATTTCGGGCTAGCGGGACTCTACGAGCAGTACTTC. Encoded protein: CASSQDFGLAGLYEQYF. The J gene is TRBJ2-7, the V gene TRBV4-3, with 9 nucleotides matching TRBD2. After removal of 0 bases from V and 3 bases from J, the junction contained 9 bases not matched to a gene. Germline assignment: CDR1 LGHNA and CDR2 YSLEER. The CDR3 has 17 amino acids.

Turning to this clonotype: One base away lies a much larger clone, so this may be a sequencing read error. The chain links TRBV29-1 to TRBJ2-2; TRBD1 is a possible D gene (5 bases). The V end was cut by 6 bases, the J end by 0 bases, with 14 bases between. Germline V gives CDR1 SQVTM, CDR2 ANQGSEA. This CDR3 has 15 residues. The CDR3 protein is CSVPRVVANTGELFF. CDR3 nucleotides: TGCAGCGTGCCCAGGGTCGTCGCGAACACCGGGGAGCTGTTTTTT.

The J gene is TRBJ1-6, the V gene TRBV7-6; a weak D match, TRBD1 (5 bases). V was cut by 5 bases and J by 4 bases, with 15 bases left in between. The germline V gene has CDR1 SGHVS and CDR2 FNYEAQ. The CDR3 has 16 residues. The CDR3 bases are TGTGCCAGCAGCAAAGCTACAGGAGCGTATAATTCACCCCTCCACTTT. This sequence encodes CASSKATGAYNSPLHF.

There are many counts of this clonotype. The chain is built from TRBV7-2 and TRBJ2-1, with 12 bases matching TRBD2. The CDR3 is 16 residues long. V shed 2 bases and J 4 bases; nucleotides not matched to a gene: 3. Per the germline V gene, CDR1 is SGHTA and CDR2 is FQGNSA. DNA of the CDR3: TGTGCCAGCAGCTTAAGCCTAGCGGGGGGGTACAATGAGCAGTTCTTC. It codes for CASSLSLAGGYNEQFF.

This sequence joins TRBV5-1 and TRBJ2-7; 9 bases align to TRBD1. The V gene's germline CDR1 is SGHRS and CDR2 YFSETQ. V shed 0 bases and J 7 bases; nucleotides not matched to a gene: 11. The CDR3 covers 16 residues. DNA for the CDR3: TGCGCCAGCAGCTTGGCCGAACGGACAGGGGTCAATGAGCAGTACTTC. This encodes CASSLAERTGVNEQYF.

This clonotype has at least ten counts. The junction differs from germline at one of its ends, possibly a read error. For the CDR3, the DNA is TGTGCTAGCAGCTTCAGGGTTGGGACTTTCTTT. Translation: CASSFRVGTFF. The rearrangement links TRBV7-7 to TRBJ1-1; D might be TRBD1 (5 bases). CDR1 is SSHAT, CDR2 FNYEAQ, per germline (reference sequence). This CDR3 comprises 11 residues.

About this clonotype itself: Given a much more abundant clone one base away, this may be a read error. The rearrangement links TRBV12-3 or TRBV12-4 to TRBJ2-5, with 12 bases matching TRBD1. The CDR3 has 16 amino acids. The ends lost 3 bases at V and 11 bases at J; junction bases unmatched: 13. The CDR3 reads CASSFMPGQGAQEQYF. CDR3 coding DNA: TGTGCCAGCAGTTTTATGCCGGGACAGGGGGCACAGGAGCAGTACTTC.

The V call is TRBV24-1, the J call TRBJ2-2; TRBD1 matches at 7 bases. This CDR3 is 17 amino acids long. Germline V gene data show CDR1 as KGHDR and CDR2 as SFDVKD. V lost 3 bases and J lost 8; bases outside the gene matches: 14. The CDR3 DNA reads as TGTGCCACCAGTGATCCTACAGGGGCCCCCAGTCTGGGGGAGCTGTTTTTT. Translation: CATSDPTGAPSLGELFF.

V gene TRBV4-1 combines with J gene TRBJ2-5; the match to TRBD2 covers 11 bases. In germline, CDR1 is MGHRA, CDR2 YSYEKL. V was clipped by 1 base and J by 11 bases; unmatched bases: 12. The CDR3 spans 16 residues. This CDR3 is CASSQGETSGAWEQYF. In DNA, the CDR3 is TGCGCCAGCAGCCAAGGCGAGACTAGCGGGGCCTGGGAGCAGTACTTC.